The present entry profiles one T cell receptor beta chain with its context. This sample stems from a study of blood T cell repertoires in COVID-19. TCRdb's copy holds only in-frame clones and misses some; the assay was immunoSEQ multiplex PCR. The sample has a few hundred thousand clones, 87% seen once. The CDR3 length is 14 residues. With 8 bases removed from V and 0 bases from J, the gap between germline ends came to 13 bases. Germline V gene lookup returns CDR1 SNHLY and CDR2 FYNNEI. The chain joins TRBV2 to TRBJ1-1; TRBD1 is a possible D gene (5 bases). Sample: PBMCs or T cells enriched from blood (not recorded which). The TCR sequence derives from a woman in her 30s who had recovered from COVID-19. CDR3 DNA: TGTGCCAGCCGGCAGGGCTTCATGAACACTGAAGCTTTCTTT. Its translation: CASRQGFMNTEAFF.